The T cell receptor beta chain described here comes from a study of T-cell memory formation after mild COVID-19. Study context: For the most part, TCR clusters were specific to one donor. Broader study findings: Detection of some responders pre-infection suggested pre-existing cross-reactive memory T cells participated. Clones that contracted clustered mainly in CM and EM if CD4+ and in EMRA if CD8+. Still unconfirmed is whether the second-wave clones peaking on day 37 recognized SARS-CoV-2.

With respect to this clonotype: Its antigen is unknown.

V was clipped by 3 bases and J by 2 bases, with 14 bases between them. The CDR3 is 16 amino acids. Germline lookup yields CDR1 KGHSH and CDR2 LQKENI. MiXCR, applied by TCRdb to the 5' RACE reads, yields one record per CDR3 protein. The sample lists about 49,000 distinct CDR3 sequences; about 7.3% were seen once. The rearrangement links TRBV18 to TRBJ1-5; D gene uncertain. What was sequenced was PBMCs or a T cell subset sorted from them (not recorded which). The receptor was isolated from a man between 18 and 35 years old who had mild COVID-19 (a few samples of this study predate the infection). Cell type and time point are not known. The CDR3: CASSPPGATRNQPQHF. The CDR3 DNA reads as TGTGCCAGCTCACCCCCGGGTGCGACCCGCAATCAGCCCCAGCATTTT.